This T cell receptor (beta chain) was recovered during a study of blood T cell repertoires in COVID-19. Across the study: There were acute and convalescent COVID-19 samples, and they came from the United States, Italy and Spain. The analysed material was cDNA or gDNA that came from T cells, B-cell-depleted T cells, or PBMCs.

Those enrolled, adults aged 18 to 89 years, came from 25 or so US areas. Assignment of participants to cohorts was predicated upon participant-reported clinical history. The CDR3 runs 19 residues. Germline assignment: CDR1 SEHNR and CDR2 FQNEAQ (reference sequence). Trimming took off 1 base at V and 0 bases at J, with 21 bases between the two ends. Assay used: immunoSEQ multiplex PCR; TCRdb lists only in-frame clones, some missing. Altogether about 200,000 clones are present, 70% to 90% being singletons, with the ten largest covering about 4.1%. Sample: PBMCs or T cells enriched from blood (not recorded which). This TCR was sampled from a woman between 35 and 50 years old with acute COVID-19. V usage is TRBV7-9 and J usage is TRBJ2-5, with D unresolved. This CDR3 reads CASSLVSANVARDQETQYF. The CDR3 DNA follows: TGTGCCAGCAGCTTAGTAAGCGCCAATGTAGCCCGGGACCAAGAGACCCAGTACTTC.